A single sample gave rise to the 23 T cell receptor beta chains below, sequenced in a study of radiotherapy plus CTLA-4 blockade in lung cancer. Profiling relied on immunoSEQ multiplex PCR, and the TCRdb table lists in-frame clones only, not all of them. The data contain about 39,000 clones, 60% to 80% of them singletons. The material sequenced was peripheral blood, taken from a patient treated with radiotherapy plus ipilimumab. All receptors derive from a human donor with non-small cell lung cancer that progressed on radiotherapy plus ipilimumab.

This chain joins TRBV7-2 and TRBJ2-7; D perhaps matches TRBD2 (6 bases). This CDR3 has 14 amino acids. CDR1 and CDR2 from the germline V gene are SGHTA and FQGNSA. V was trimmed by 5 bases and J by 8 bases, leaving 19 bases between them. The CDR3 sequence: CASSQRRDSTKQYF. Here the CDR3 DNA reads TGTGCCAGCAGCCAAAGACGGGACTCTACGAAGCAGTACTTC.

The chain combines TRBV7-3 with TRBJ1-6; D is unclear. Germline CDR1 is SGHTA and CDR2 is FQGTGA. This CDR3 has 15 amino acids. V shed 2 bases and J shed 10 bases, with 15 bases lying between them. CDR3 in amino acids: CASSLETGVGSPLHF. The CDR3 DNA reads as TGTGCCAGCAGCTTAGAAACCGGGGTCGGGTCACCCCTCCACTTT.

CDR3 sequence reads: CASSLNGGGKEETQYF. The DNA for the CDR3 is TGTGCCAGCAGCTTAAATGGGGGGGGAAAGGAAGAGACCCAGTACTTC. The genes are TRBV7-3 and TRBJ2-5; 7 bases align to TRBD2. CDR3 length equals 16 residues. In germline, CDR1 is SGHTA, CDR2 FQGTGA. The J segment lost 3 bases and the V segment lost 1 base, leaving 8 bases of the junction unmatched.

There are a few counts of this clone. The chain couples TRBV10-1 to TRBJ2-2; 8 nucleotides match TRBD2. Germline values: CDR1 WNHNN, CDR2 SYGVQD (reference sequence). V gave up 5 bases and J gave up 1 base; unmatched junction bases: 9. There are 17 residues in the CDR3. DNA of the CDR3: TGCGCCAGCAGTTCTGATCGCGGGGGGCGGAACACCGGGGAGCTGTTTTTT. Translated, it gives CASSSDRGGRNTGELFF.

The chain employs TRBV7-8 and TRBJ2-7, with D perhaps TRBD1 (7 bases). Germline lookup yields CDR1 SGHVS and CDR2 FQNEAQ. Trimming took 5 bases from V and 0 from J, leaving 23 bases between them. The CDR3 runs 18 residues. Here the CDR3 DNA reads TGTGCCAGCAGCGAATTAAACCTACAGGGGAGGAGCTCCTACGAGCAGTACTTC. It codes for CASSELNLQGRSSYEQYF.

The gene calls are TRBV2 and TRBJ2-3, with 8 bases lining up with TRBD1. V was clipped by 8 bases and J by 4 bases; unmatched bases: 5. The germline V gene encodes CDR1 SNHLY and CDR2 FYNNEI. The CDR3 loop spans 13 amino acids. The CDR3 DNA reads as TGTGCCAGCGGGGGACAGGCTGCAGATACGCAGTATTTT. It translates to CASGGQAADTQYF.

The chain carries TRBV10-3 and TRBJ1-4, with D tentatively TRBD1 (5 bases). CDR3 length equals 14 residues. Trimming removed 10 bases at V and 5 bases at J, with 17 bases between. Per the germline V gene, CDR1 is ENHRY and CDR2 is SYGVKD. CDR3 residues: CATSSLGGNEKLFF. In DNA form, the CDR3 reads TGTGCCACCTCTTCGTTGGGGGGAAATGAAAAACTGTTTTTT.

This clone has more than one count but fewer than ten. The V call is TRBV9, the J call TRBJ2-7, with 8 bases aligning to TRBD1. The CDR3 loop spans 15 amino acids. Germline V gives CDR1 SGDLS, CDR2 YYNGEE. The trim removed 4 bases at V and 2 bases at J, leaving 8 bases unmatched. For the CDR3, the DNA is TGTGCCAGCAGCCCGACGGGACAGGCGACCTACGAGCAGTACTTC. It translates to CASSPTGQATYEQYF.

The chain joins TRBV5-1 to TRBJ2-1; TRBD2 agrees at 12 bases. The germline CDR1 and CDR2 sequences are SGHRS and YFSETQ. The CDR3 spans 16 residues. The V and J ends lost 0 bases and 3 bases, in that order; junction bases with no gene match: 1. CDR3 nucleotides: TGCGCCAGCAGCTTGGGGGGACTAGCGGGCTACAATGAGCAGTTCTTC. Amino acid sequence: CASSLGGLAGYNEQFF.

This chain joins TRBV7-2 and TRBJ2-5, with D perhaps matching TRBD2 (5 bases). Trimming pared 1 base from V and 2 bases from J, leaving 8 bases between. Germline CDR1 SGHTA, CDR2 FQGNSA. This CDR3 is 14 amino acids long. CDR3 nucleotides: TGTGCCAGCAGCTTAGAAGGAGGACAAGAGACCCAGTACTTC. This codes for CASSLEGGQETQYF. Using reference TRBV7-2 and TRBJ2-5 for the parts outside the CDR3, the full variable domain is GAGVSQSPSNKVTEKGKDVELRCDPISGHTALYWYRQSLGQGLEFLIYFQGNSAPDKSGLPSDRFSAERTGGSVSTLTIQRTQQEDSAVYLCASSLEGGQETQYFGPGTRLLVL.

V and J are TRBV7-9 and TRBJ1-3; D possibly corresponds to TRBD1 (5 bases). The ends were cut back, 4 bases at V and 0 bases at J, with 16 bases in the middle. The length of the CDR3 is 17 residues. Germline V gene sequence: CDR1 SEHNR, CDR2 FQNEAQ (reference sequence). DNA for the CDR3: TGTGCCAGCAGCTCTAGAGGGCAGGGAGGCTCTGGAAACACCATATATTTT. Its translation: CASSSRGQGGSGNTIYF.

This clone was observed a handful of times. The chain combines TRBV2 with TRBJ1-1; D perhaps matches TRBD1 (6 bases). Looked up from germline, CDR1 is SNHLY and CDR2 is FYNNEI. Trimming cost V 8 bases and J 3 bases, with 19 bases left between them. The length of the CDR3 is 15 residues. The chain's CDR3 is CASLRPGTQDTEAFF. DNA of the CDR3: TGTGCCAGCTTGAGGCCCGGGACACAGGACACTGAAGCTTTCTTT.

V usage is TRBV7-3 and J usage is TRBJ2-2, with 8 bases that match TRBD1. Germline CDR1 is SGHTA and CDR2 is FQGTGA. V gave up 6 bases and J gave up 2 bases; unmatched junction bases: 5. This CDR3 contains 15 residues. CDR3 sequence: CASSRTGTNTGELFF. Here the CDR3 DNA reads TGTGCCAGCAGTCGGACAGGGACTAACACCGGGGAGCTGTTTTTT.

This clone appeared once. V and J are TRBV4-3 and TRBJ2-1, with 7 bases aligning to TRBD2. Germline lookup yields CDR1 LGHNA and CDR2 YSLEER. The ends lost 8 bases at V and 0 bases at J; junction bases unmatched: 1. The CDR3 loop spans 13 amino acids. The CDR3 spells CASGGGSYNEQFF. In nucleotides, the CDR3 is TGCGCCAGCGGGGGGGGCTCCTACAATGAGCAGTTCTTC.

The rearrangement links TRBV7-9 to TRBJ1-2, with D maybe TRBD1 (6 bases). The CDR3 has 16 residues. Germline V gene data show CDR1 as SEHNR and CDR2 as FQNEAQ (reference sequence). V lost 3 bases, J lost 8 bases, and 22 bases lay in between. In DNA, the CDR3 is TGTGCCAGCAGCTTCGCCCGGCCAGGGGCGCTCAGCGGCTACACCTTC. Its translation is CASSFARPGALSGYTF.

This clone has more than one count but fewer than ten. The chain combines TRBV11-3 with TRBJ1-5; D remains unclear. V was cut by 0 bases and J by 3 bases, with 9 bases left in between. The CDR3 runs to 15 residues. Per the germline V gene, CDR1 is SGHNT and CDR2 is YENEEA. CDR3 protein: CASSLEVQSNQPQHF. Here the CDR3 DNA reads TGTGCCAGCAGCTTAGAGGTCCAGTCCAATCAGCCCCAGCATTTT.

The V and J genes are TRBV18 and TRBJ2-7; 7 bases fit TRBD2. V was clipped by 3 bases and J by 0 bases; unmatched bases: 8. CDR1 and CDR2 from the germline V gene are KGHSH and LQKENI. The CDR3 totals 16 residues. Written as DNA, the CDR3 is TGTGCCAGCTCACCGGTTGTTTCTAGCGGCTCCTACGAGCAGTACTTC. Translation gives CASSPVVSSGSYEQYF.

The CDR3, as DNA: TGTGCCAGTATGGGGACAGGTTTTCAAGAGACCCAGTACTTC. This codes for CASMGTGFQETQYF. The chain employs TRBV19 and TRBJ2-5, with TRBD1 identical over 8 bases. Germline-derived CDR1 and CDR2 are LNHDA and SQIVND (reference sequence). The CDR3 spans 14 residues. J lost 2 bases, V lost 7 bases, and 6 bases had no gene match.

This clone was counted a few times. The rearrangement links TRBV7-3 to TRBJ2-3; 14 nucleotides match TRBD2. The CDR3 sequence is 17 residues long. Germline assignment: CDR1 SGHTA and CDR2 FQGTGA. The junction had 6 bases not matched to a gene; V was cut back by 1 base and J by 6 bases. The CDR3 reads CASSLRGTSGGPDTQYF. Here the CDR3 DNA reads TGTGCCAGCAGCTTAAGGGGGACTAGCGGGGGACCCGATACGCAGTATTTT.

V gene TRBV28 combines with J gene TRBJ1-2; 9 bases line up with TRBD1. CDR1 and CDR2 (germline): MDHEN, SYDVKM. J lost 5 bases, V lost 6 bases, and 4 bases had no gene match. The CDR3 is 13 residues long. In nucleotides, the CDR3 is TGTGCCAGCAGACAGGGGGCAGGGTATGGCTACACCTTC. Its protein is CASRQGAGYGYTF.

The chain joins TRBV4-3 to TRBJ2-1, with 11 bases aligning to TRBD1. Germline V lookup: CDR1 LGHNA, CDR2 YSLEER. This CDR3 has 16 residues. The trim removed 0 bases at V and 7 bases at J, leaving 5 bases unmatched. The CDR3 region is CASSQEDRDRGNEQFF. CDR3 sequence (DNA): TGCGCCAGCAGCCAAGAGGACCGGGACAGGGGGAATGAGCAGTTCTTC.

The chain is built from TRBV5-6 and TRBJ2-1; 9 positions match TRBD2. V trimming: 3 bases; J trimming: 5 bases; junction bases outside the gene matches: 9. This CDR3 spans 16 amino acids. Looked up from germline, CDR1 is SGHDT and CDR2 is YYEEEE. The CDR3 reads CASSSPGLASDNEQFF. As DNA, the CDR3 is TGTGCCAGCAGCTCGCCGGGACTAGCCTCTGACAATGAGCAGTTCTTC.

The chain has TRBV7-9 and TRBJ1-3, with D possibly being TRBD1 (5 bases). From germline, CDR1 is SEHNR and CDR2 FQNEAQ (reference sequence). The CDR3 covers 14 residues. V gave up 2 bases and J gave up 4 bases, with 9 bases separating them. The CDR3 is CASSLSGVGNTIYF. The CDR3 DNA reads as TGTGCCAGCAGCTTATCGGGGGTCGGAAACACCATATATTTT.